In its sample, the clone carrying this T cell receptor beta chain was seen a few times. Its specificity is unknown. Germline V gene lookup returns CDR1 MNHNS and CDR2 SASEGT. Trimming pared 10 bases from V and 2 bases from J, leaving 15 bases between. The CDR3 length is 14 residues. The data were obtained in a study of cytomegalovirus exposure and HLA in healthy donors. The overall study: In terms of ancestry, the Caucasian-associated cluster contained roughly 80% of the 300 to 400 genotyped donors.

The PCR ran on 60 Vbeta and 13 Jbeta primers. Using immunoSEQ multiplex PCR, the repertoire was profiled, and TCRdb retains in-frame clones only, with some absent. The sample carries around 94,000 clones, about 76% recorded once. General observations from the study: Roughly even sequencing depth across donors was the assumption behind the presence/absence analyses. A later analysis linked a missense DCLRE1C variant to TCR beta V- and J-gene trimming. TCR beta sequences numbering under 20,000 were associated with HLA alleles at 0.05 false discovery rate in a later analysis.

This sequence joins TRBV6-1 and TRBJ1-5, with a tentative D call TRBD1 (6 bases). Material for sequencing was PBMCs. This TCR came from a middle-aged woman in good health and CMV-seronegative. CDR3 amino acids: CATLIWTGNQPQHF. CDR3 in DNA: TGTGCCACTCTTATATGGACAGGCAATCAGCCCCAGCATTTT.